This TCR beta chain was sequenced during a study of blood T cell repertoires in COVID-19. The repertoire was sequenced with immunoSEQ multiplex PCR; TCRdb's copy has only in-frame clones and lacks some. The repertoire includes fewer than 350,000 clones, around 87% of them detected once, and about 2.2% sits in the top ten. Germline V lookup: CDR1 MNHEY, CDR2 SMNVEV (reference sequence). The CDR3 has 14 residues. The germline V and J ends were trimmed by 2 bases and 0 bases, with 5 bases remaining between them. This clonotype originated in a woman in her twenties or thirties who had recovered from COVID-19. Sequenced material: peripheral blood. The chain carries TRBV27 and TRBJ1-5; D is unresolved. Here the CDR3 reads CASSLAFSNQPQHF. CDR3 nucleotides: TGTGCCAGCAGTTTAGCGTTTAGCAATCAGCCCCAGCATTTT.